This TCR beta chain was identified in a study of T cell changes during pregnancy in multiple sclerosis. The method was immunoSEQ multiplex PCR; TCRdb's version includes in-frame clones alone and lacks a portion of them. The sample shows about 47,000 clones, 80% to 90% of them seen only once. The input for sequencing was peripheral blood, taken in the first trimester of pregnancy. This TCR was recovered from a female donor with multiple sclerosis, enrolled in a pregnancy study.

The CDR3 sequence: CASSVLRGAFF. CDR3 coding DNA: TGTGCCAGCAGCGTATTAAGAGGAGCTTTCTTT. This chain links TRBV7-9 with TRBJ1-1, with D uncertain. Deletions cut 5 bases from V and 10 bases from J, with 11 bases between. This CDR3 has 11 amino acids. Germline V gene data show CDR1 as SEHNR and CDR2 as FQNEAQ (reference sequence).